The entry below describes one T cell receptor beta chain. This entry comes from a study of T cells in Graves' hyperthyroidism and ophthalmopathy. TCR beta CDR3 region amplification was performed from RNA transcripts. Initially, a first-round RT-PCR of the TCR CDR3 employed the HTBI primer set. MiXCR was run by TCRdb on the multiplex PCR reads, yielding one entry per CDR3 protein. In the table there are over 400,000 distinct CDR3 sequences, 20% to 25% of which are singletons. This CDR3 has 14 residues. The junction had 3 bases not matched to a gene; V was cut back by 3 bases and J by 2 bases. In germline, CDR1 is KGHSH, CDR2 LQKENI. Clinicians diagnosed patients from clinical symptoms, serum thyroxine and TRAb, thyroid ultrasound and orbital computed tomography.

The sequencing input was blood. The origin of this receptor is a woman aged 70 to 79 with Graves' ophthalmopathy. This chain uses TRBV18 with TRBJ2-7, with TRBD2 matching 8 bases. The CDR3 DNA follows: TGTGCCAGCTCACCCCGGGAGGGGGCCTACGAGCAGTACTTC. Translating gives CASSPREGAYEQYF.